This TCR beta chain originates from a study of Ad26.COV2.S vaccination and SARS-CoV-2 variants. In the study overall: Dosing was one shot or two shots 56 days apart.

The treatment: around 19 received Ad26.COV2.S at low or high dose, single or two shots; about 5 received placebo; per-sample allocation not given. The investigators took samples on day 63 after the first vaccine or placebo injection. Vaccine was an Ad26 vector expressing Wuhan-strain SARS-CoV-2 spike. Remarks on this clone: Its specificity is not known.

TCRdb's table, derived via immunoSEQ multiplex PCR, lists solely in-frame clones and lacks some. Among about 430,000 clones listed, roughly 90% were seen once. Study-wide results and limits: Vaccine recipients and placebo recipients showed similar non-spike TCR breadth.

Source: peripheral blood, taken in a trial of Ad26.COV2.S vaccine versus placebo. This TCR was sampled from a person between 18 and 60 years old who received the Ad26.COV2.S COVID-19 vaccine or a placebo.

CDR3 residues: CASSPIPLAEMGKNIQYF. CDR3 nucleotide sequence: TGTGCCAGCAGCCCAATCCCGCTAGCGGAGATGGGCAAAAACATTCAGTACTTC. The chain uses TRBV7-9 and TRBJ2-4; the match to TRBD2 covers 7 bases. The junction had 16 bases not matched to a gene; V was cut back by 5 bases and J by 3 bases. This CDR3 contains 18 residues. The germline V gene encodes CDR1 SEHNR and CDR2 FQNEAQ (reference sequence). The full variable domain, its missing parts supplied by reference TRBV7-9 and TRBJ2-4, is DTGVSQNPRHKITKRGQNVTFRCDPISEHNRLYWYRQTLGQGPEFLTYFQNEAQLEKSRLLSDRFSAERPKGSFSTLEIQRTEQGDSAMYLCASSPIPLAEMGKNIQYFGAGTRLSVL.